A selection of T cell receptor beta chains follows, all from one sample in a study of T-cell memory formation after mild COVID-19. TCRdb independently ran MiXCR on the 5' RACE reads; one entry per CDR3 protein. The sample has approximately 300,000 distinct CDR3 sequences, around 8% seen once. Sequences were obtained from PBMCs or a T cell subset sorted from them (not recorded which). These receptors were obtained from a man aged 18 to 30 who had mild COVID-19 (a few samples of this study predate the infection). Cell type and time point are not known. Both conserved end residues are part of each CDR3. Each record gives: clone size, D gene, V gene, J gene, CDR3 protein, CDR3 DNA. D genes are given only for firm matches. A clone size is listed for some rows: how often the clone was seen (once, few, many), or a class if it is expanded.

>few|TRBD2|TRBV27|TRBJ2-7
CASSLDSGGSYEQYF
TGTGCCAGCAGTTTAGATAGCGGGGGCTCCTACGAGCAGTACTTC
>many|NA|TRBV10-2|TRBJ2-5
CASSEGVETQYF
TGCGCCAGCAGTGAAGGGGTGGAGACCCAGTACTTC
>few|NA|TRBV20-1|TRBJ1-2
CSATSLRFAIGYTF
TGCAGTGCCACCTCCCTGAGATTTGCGATCGGCTACACCTTC
>few|NA|TRBV29-1|TRBJ2-6
CSVGGLAHPLGANVLTF
TGCAGCGTTGGTGGTCTGGCGCATCCTCTTGGGGCCAACGTCCTGACTTTC
>few|TRBD1|TRBV11-1|TRBJ1-1
CASILQGGSTEAFF
TGTGCCAGCATCCTCCAGGGGGGGAGCACTGAAGCTTTCTTT
>NA|NA|TRBV4-3|TRBJ2-3
CASSQEGLADTDTQYF
TGCGCCAGCAGCCAAGAAGGTCTAGCAGACACAGATACGCAGTATTTT
>few|NA|TRBV12-3/TRBV12-4|TRBJ1-5
CASSRDLLPQHF
TGTGCCAGCAGCCGGGACCTCTTACCCCAGCATTTT
>NA|NA|TRBV30|TRBJ2-7
CAWRARGIGPYEQYF
TGTGCCTGGAGGGCGAGGGGGATTGGCCCCTACGAGCAGTACTTC
>few|NA|TRBV5-1|TRBJ1-1
CASKPLLNTEAFF
TGCGCCAGCAAGCCGTTGTTGAACACTGAAGCTTTCTTT
>few|TRBD2|TRBV4-1|TRBJ2-3
CASSELAATDTQYF
TGCGCCAGCAGCGAACTAGCGGCCACAGATACGCAGTATTTT
>NA|TRBD1|TRBV5-6|TRBJ1-6
CASSLTGTGYSPLHF
TGTGCCAGCAGCTTGACCGGGACAGGGTATTCACCCCTCCACTTT
>NA|TRBD2|TRBV12-5|TRBJ2-1
CASGPGGALDEQFF
TGTGCTAGTGGTCCCGGGGGGGCTTTGGATGAGCAGTTCTTC
>few|TRBD1|TRBV5-8|TRBJ2-3
CASSHGQGGTDTQYF
TGTGCCAGCAGCCACGGACAGGGAGGAACAGATACGCAGTATTTT
>few|NA|TRBV7-3|TRBJ2-4
CASSLETGVGIQYF
TGTGCCAGCAGCTTAGAGACAGGTGTTGGCATTCAGTACTTC
>NA|NA|TRBV10-3|TRBJ2-7
CAISTGPPFADEQYF
TGTGCCATCAGTACCGGCCCCCCATTTGCCGACGAGCAGTACTTC
>NA|NA|TRBV5-1|TRBJ1-1
CASSLMDRNTEAFF
TGCGCCAGCAGCTTGATGGACAGGAACACTGAAGCTTTCTTT
>many|TRBD1|TRBV5-1|TRBJ1-1
CASSWGQGFTEAFF
TGCGCCAGCAGCTGGGGACAGGGATTCACTGAAGCTTTCTTT
>NA|TRBD2|TRBV7-8|TRBJ2-3
CASSLGIGTSALRIDTQYF
TGTGCCAGCAGCTTAGGTATCGGGACTAGCGCCCTGCGCATAGATACGCAGTATTTT
>few|TRBD2|TRBV20-1|TRBJ2-2
CSASGPGLGNTGELFF
TGCAGTGCTAGCGGCCCGGGACTAGGCAACACCGGGGAGCTGTTTTTT
>many|TRBD1|TRBV28|TRBJ2-5
CASSREGTDARETQYF
TGTGCCAGCAGCCGCGAGGGGACAGACGCTCGAGAGACCCAGTACTTC
>many|NA|TRBV7-2|TRBJ1-5
CASSLWHSGQSNQPQHF
TGTGCCAGCAGCTTGTGGCACTCGGGACAAAGCAATCAGCCCCAGCATTTT
>few|NA|TRBV9|TRBJ2-5
CASSFGRKQETQYF
TGTGCCAGCAGCTTCGGACGGAAGCAAGAGACCCAGTACTTC
>many|NA|TRBV12-3/TRBV12-4|TRBJ2-3
CASSLSITDTQYF
TGTGCCAGCAGTTTAAGCATCACAGATACGCAGTATTTT
>few|NA|TRBV11-2|TRBJ2-1
CASSSPLGGSYNEQFF
TGTGCCAGCAGCTCCCCCTTGGGGGGTTCCTACAATGAGCAGTTCTTC
>NA|TRBD2|TRBV20-1|TRBJ2-1
CSAKRGGIGEQFF
TGCAGTGCTAAGCGGGGGGGGATAGGAGAGCAGTTCTTC
>few|NA|TRBV12-3/TRBV12-4|TRBJ1-4
CASSPRQNEKLFF
TGTGCCAGCAGTCCCAGACAGAATGAAAAACTGTTTTTT
>few|TRBD1|TRBV12-3/TRBV12-4|TRBJ2-1
CASRSGQGGYNEQFF
TGTGCCAGCAGAAGCGGACAGGGGGGCTACAATGAGCAGTTCTTC
>NA|TRBD1|TRBV20-1|TRBJ2-3
CSALTGTGTDTQYF
TGCAGTGCCCTGACCGGGACAGGCACAGATACGCAGTATTTT
>many|NA|TRBV4-3|TRBJ2-7
CASSQEWGPGHEQYF
TGCGCCAGCAGCCAAGAATGGGGCCCCGGCCACGAGCAGTACTTC
>NA|NA|TRBV9|TRBJ2-7
CASSVGGPLSYEQYF
TGTGCCAGCAGCGTCGGGGGGCCCCTTTCCTACGAGCAGTACTTC
>NA|NA|TRBV5-6|TRBJ2-7
CASRGTGIEQYF
TGTGCCAGCAGAGGAACAGGGATCGAGCAGTACTTC
>NA|NA|TRBV5-1|TRBJ2-2
CASSLHSLNTGELFF
TGCGCCAGCAGCTTGCACAGCCTCAACACCGGGGAGCTGTTTTTT
>NA|NA|TRBV9|TRBJ2-3
CASSVIFDTQYF
TGTGCCAGCAGCGTCATCTTCGATACGCAGTATTTT
>NA|NA|TRBV20-1|TRBJ1-1
CSARDLQNTEAFF
TGCAGTGCTAGAGATCTGCAGAACACTGAAGCTTTCTTT
>few|NA|TRBV6-5|TRBJ2-3
CASSRTPDTQYF
TGTGCCAGCAGCCGAACTCCAGATACGCAGTATTTT
>NA|TRBD1|TRBV7-6|TRBJ2-3
CASSSGQGRRSDTQYF
TGTGCCAGCAGCTCGGGACAGGGAAGACGGTCAGATACGCAGTATTTT
>few|NA|TRBV7-2|TRBJ1-4
CASSLAFGTILFF
TGTGCCAGCAGCTTAGCCTTCGGGACAATACTGTTTTTT
>NA|NA|TRBV27|TRBJ2-1
CASSLISALGSGAYNEQFF
TGTGCCAGCAGTTTAATTTCAGCTTTGGGTTCGGGGGCTTACAATGAGCAGTTCTTC
>few|TRBD1|TRBV28|TRBJ2-1
CASSVDREPGEQFF
TGTGCCAGCAGTGTCGACAGGGAGCCCGGTGAGCAGTTCTTC
>few|TRBD1|TRBV3-1|TRBJ1-1
CASSPDRDMNTEAFF
TGTGCCAGCAGCCCCGACAGGGACATGAACACTGAAGCTTTCTTT
>NA|NA|TRBV3-1|TRBJ1-2
CASSQGHGTNYGYTF
TGTGCCAGCAGCCAAGGACACGGGACAAACTATGGCTACACCTTC
>few|NA|TRBV9|TRBJ2-1
CASSARPDSYNEQFF
TGTGCCAGCAGCGCTCGACCGGACAGCTACAATGAGCAGTTCTTC
>NA|NA|TRBV9|TRBJ2-1
CASSVDPTSFEQFF
TGTGCCAGCAGCGTAGACCCTACTAGTTTTGAACAGTTCTTC
>few|TRBD2|TRBV4-3|TRBJ2-1
CASSQLAGGTFWNEQFF
TGCGCCAGCAGCCAACTAGCGGGGGGCACTTTTTGGAATGAGCAGTTCTTC
>few|NA|TRBV7-8|TRBJ2-3
CASSLAGRRADTQYF
TGTGCCAGCAGCTTAGCGGGACGGAGGGCAGATACGCAGTATTTT
>NA|NA|TRBV24-1|TRBJ1-2
CATSEPGAELNGGYTF
TGTGCCACCAGTGAACCAGGAGCTGAACTAAACGGTGGCTACACCTTC
>many|NA|TRBV6-2/TRBV6-3|TRBJ2-5
CASSYRQVIQETQYF
TGTGCCAGCAGTTACCGACAGGTTATCCAAGAGACCCAGTACTTC
>few|NA|TRBV30|TRBJ1-4
CAWRSTGWANEKLFF
TGTGCCTGGAGGTCGACAGGTTGGGCTAATGAAAAACTGTTTTTT